The 7 T cell receptor beta chains listed next were all sequenced from one sample in a study of cytomegalovirus exposure and HLA in healthy donors. This PCR relied on a set of 60 Vbeta primers and 13 Jbeta primers. Profiling relied on immunoSEQ multiplex PCR, and the TCRdb table lists in-frame clones only, not all of them. The sample lists fewer than 250,000 clones; about 80% were seen once. The specimen was PBMCs. These receptors were collected from a woman between 45 and 65 years old in good health and CMV-seropositive.

The gene calls are TRBV14 and TRBJ2-3; a possible D gene is TRBD2 (5 bases). Trimming stripped 2 bases from V and 1 base from J, with 13 bases between. The V gene's germline CDR1 is SGHDN and CDR2 FVKESK. The CDR3 length is 16 residues. The CDR3 DNA reads TGTGCCAGCAGCCAATTGACGGGGAAGGGCACAGATACGCAGTATTTT. As protein: CASSQLTGKGTDTQYF. The entire variable domain, with the rest obtained from reference TRBV14 and TRBJ2-3, is as follows: EAGVTQFPSHSVIEKGQTVTLRCDPISGHDNLYWYRRVMGKEIKFLLHFVKESKQDESGMPNNRFLAERTGGTYSTLKVQPAELEDSGVYFCASSQLTGKGTDTQYFGPGTRLTVL.

J is TRBJ2-5 and V is TRBV30; TRBD1 is a possible D gene (7 bases). The end of the DNA aligns better with TRBJ2-7, so the J call may be wrong. Germline V gives CDR1 GTSNPN, CDR2 SVGIG (reference sequence). The CDR3 runs 14 residues. In nucleotides, the CDR3 is TGTGCCTGGACCCACCAGGGGGGCTCCTACGAGCAGTACTTC. This gives the protein CAWTHQGGSYEQYF.

The chain is built from TRBV7-2 and TRBJ2-5; D is uncertain. This CDR3 is built from 14 residues. V was shortened by 5 bases and J by 4 bases, with 14 bases between the two germline ends. Germline V gene lookup returns CDR1 SGHTA and CDR2 FQGNSA. CDR3 DNA sequence: TGTGCCAGCAGCCCAACAATGCTAGTAGAGACCCAGTACTTC. It is translated as CASSPTMLVETQYF.

V usage is TRBV19 and J usage is TRBJ1-5; maybe TRBD1 (5 bases). From germline, CDR1 is LNHDA and CDR2 SQIVND (reference sequence). V gave up 6 bases and J gave up 1 base, with 25 bases separating them. The CDR3 is 19 amino acids. As DNA, the CDR3 is TGTGCCAGTAGCCCAGGAGACCGGGACTTGACTTGGAGCAATCAGCCCCAGCATTTT. Translating it yields CASSPGDRDLTWSNQPQHF. Full variable domain (rest looked up from reference TRBV19 and TRBJ1-5): DGGITQSPKYLFRKEGQNVTLSCEQNLNHDAMYWYRQDPGQGLRLIYYSQIVNDFQKGDIAEGYSVSREKKESFPLTVTSAQKNPTAFYLCASSPGDRDLTWSNQPQHFGDGTRLSIL.

The chain combines TRBV7-9 with TRBJ1-3; TRBD1 matches at 7 bases. The junction had 3 bases not matched to a gene; V was cut back by 4 bases and J by 0 bases. Germline CDR1 SEHNR, CDR2 FQNEAQ (reference sequence). The CDR3 totals 15 residues. The CDR3 protein is CASSWGQSSGNTIYF. The CDR3 nucleotides are TGTGCCAGCAGCTGGGGACAGAGCTCTGGAAACACCATATATTTT.

The V gene is TRBV9, the J gene TRBJ2-3, with D possibly matching TRBD2 (6 bases). This CDR3 contains 16 residues. Germline loops: CDR1 SGDLS, CDR2 YYNGEE. The V gene lost 4 bases and the J gene lost 2 bases, with 17 bases spanning the gap. CDR3 region: CASSTRSGENTDTQYF. Here the CDR3 DNA reads TGTGCCAGCAGCACCCGTTCGGGGGAAAACACAGATACGCAGTATTTT.

CDR3 loop: CASSLVQGAYNEQFF. The CDR3 region has the DNA TGCGCCAGCAGCTTGGTCCAGGGGGCCTACAATGAGCAGTTCTTC. This chain connects TRBV5-1 to TRBJ2-1, with 7 bases matching TRBD1. The CDR3 consists of 15 residues. V lost 0 bases to trimming and J lost 2 bases; unmatched junction nucleotides: 2. Germline assignment: CDR1 SGHRS and CDR2 YFSETQ.